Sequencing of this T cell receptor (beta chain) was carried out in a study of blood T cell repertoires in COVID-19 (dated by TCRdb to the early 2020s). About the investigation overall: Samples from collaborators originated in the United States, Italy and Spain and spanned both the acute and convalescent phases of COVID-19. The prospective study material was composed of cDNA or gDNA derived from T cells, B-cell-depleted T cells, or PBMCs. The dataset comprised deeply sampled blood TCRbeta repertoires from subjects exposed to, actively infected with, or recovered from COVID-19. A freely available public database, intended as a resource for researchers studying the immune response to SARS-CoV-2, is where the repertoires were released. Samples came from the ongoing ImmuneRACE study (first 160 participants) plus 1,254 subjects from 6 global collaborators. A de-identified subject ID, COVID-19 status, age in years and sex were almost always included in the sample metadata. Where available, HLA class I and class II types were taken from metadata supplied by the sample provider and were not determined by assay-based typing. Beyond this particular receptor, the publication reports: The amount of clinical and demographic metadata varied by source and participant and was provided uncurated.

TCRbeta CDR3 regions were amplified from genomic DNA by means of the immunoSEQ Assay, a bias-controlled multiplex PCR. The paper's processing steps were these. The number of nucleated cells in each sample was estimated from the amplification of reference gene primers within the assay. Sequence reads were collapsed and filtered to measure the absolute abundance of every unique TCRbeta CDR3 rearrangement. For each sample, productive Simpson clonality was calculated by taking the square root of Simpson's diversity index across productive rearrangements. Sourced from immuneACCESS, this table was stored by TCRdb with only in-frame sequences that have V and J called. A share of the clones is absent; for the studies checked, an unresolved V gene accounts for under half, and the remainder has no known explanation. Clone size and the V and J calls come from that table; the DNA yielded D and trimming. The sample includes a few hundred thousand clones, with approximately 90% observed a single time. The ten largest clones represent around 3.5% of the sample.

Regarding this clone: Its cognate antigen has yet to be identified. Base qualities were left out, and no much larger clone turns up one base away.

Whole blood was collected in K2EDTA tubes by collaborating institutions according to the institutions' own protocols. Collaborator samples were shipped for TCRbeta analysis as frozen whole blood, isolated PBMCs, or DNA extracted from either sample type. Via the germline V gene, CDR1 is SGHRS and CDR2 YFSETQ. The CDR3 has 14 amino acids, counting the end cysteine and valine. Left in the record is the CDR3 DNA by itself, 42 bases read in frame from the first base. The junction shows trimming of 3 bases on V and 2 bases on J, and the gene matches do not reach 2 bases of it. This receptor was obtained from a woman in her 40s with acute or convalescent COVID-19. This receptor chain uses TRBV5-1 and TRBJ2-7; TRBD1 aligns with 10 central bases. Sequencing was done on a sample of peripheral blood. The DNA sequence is TGCGCCAGCAGCTCGGGGACAGGGGCCTACGAGCAGTACGTC. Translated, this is CASSSGTGAYEQYV.